This T cell receptor beta chain was captured in a study of blood T cell repertoires in COVID-19 (dated by TCRdb to about 2020). The study in broad terms: The collaborator samples originated in the United States, Italy and Spain and spanned the acute and convalescent phases of COVID-19. A freely available public database, intended as a resource for researchers studying the immune response to SARS-CoV-2, is where the repertoires were released. The material from the prospective study consisted of cDNA or gDNA derived from T cells, B-cell-depleted T cells, or PBMCs. Samples were obtained from the ongoing ImmuneRACE study (first 160 participants) and from some 1,200 subjects provided by 6 global collaborators. The sample metadata nearly always contained a de-identified subject ID, COVID-19 status, age in years and sex. Where HLA class I and class II types were available, the types were taken from metadata supplied by the sample provider, not from assay-based typing. Deeply sampled blood TCRbeta repertoires from subjects exposed to, actively infected with, or recovered from COVID-19 were included in the dataset.

The immunoSEQ Assay, a bias-controlled multiplex PCR, was used to amplify TCRbeta CDR3 regions from genomic DNA. The authors' analysis ran thus. The number of nucleated cells in each sample was estimated from the amplification of reference gene primers within the assay. To quantify the absolute abundance of each unique TCRbeta CDR3 rearrangement, sequence reads were collapsed and filtered. For each sample, productive Simpson clonality was calculated as the square root of Simpson's diversity index across productive rearrangements. The table was pulled from immuneACCESS by TCRdb, which kept in-frame rearrangements only. Such tables lose some clones; where checked, under half of the loss comes from unresolved V genes, and the rest has no known cause. The V and J calls and clone size were taken over from that table, and D and trimming were inferred from the DNA. Here the sample has about 220,000 clones; 65% to 90% occur a single time. The ten largest make up 4.5% to 5.5% of the sample.

As concerns this clone: Its antigen is unknown. Per-base quality was not reported, and no clone a single base away is much larger than it.

The CDR3 has 15 amino acids, counting the end cysteine and phenylalanine. The kept DNA is CDR3 alone, 45 bases in frame from the first base. V is pared back by 0 bases and J by 3 bases, with 9 bases lying between the germline termini. The germline V gene supplies CDR1 SGHTA and CDR2 FQGTGA. What the study reported, not specific to this receptor: Clinical and demographic metadata were provided uncurated, with the amount varying by source and participant.

Each collaborating institution followed its own protocols to collect whole blood in K2EDTA tubes. For TCRbeta analysis, collaborators shipped samples in one of three forms: frozen whole blood, isolated PBMCs, or DNA extracted from either of those sample types. The specimen sequenced was peripheral blood. The chain was built from TRBV7-3 and TRBJ2-1, with a tentative D gene TRBD2 over 6 matching bases. This receptor was obtained from a human donor in a cohort sampled during active COVID-19. The CDR3 is CASSLTSGYYNEQFF. The nucleotide sequence reads as follows: TGTGCCAGCAGCTTAACCAGCGGGTACTACAATGAGCAGTTCTTC.